A single sample is the source of the 22 T cell receptor beta chains below, sequenced in a study of human T cells and chemical hapten exposure. From the RACE reads, TCRdb called clonotypes with MiXCR, one entry per CDR3 protein. Among tens of thousands of distinct CDR3 sequences listed, under 12% were seen once. Described time point: patch test 1, 2 weeks after DPC sensitization. The treatment: therapeutic diphenylcyclopropenone sensitization with weekly scalp DPC. The sample consisted of whole blood, taken in connection with sensitization to the hapten diphenylcyclopropenone (DPC). The receptors were sampled from a man between 40 and 49 years old with alopecia areata. Some clones in this sample may be carry-over from other donors' samples.

This clonotype was counted a few times. The chain has TRBV9 and TRBJ2-7; 7 bases are a match to TRBD2. Germline V CDR1 and CDR2: SGDLS, YYNGEE. V was clipped by 0 bases and J by 4 bases; unmatched bases: 4. The CDR3 has 14 residues. The CDR3 sequence: CASSVGSGYYEQYF. In DNA, the CDR3 is TGTGCCAGCAGCGTAGGTAGCGGGTATTACGAGCAGTACTTC.

This clonotype was recorded at least ten times. V gene TRBV29-1 combines with J gene TRBJ1-5; D gene uncertain. The CDR3 covers 12 residues. Deletions cut 4 bases from V and 0 bases from J, with 4 bases between. CDR1 is SQVTM, CDR2 ANQGSEA, per germline. CDR3 coding DNA: TGCAGCGTTGGTTATAGCAATCAGCCCCAGCATTTT. It codes for CSVGYSNQPQHF. Filled out from reference TRBV29-1 and TRBJ1-5, the complete variable domain reads SAVISQKPSRDICQRGTSLTIQCQVDSQVTMMFWYRQQPGQSLTLIATANQGSEATYESGFVIDKFPISRPNLTFSTLTVSNMSPEDSSIYLCSVGYSNQPQHFGDGTRLSIL.

Comments on this clonotype: At one end, the junction sequence differs from germline, possibly due to a read error. The chain is built from TRBV7-7 and TRBJ2-5, with D tentatively TRBD1 (5 bases). Per the germline V gene, CDR1 is SSHAT and CDR2 is FNYEAQ (reference sequence). The CDR3 totals 15 residues. CDR3 nucleotides: TGTGCTAGCAGCTTAGCCCAGGGCAGCCAAGAGACCCAGTACTTC. Protein sequence: CASSLAQGSQETQYF.

This chain uses TRBV7-2 with TRBJ1-2; TRBD1 aligns across 7 bases. Germline V lookup: CDR1 SGHTA, CDR2 FQGNSA. There are 13 residues in the CDR3. The junction had 10 bases not matched to a gene; V was cut back by 7 bases and J by 8 bases. The CDR3 loop is CASNIDREGGYTF. The CDR3 DNA reads TGTGCCAGCAACATTGACAGGGAAGGGGGCTACACCTTC.

This clonotype was picked up many times. The chain couples TRBV4-3 to TRBJ2-1; D is ambiguous. The CDR3 loop spans 16 amino acids. Trimming pared 1 base from V and 2 bases from J, leaving 12 bases between. Looked up from germline, CDR1 is LGHNA and CDR2 is YSLEER. The CDR3 nucleotides are TGCGCCAGCAGCCAAGGTCACGTGGGCCCCTACAATGAGCAGTTCTTC. This encodes CASSQGHVGPYNEQFF.

This clonotype was seen many times. The rearrangement links TRBV6-6 to TRBJ2-3, with TRBD2 matching 9 bases. The CDR3 length is 16 residues. From germline, CDR1 is MNHNY and CDR2 SVGAGI (reference sequence). V gave up 0 bases and J gave up 4 bases; unmatched junction bases: 5. CDR3 nucleotide sequence: TGTGCCAGCAGTTACTCGATAGCGGGAGCCCCAGATACGCAGTATTTT. Amino acids: CASSYSIAGAPDTQYF.

This clonotype was seen only a few times. The rearrangement links TRBV20-1 to TRBJ2-1; 9 bases map to TRBD2. The CDR3 covers 15 residues. Looked up from germline, CDR1 is DFQATT and CDR2 is SNEGSKA (reference sequence). The V and J ends lost 6 bases and 4 bases, in that order; junction bases with no gene match: 10. CDR3 loop: CSAKTAGGWYNEQFF. The CDR3 DNA sequence: TGCAGTGCCAAAACGGCGGGAGGGTGGTACAATGAGCAGTTCTTC.

A few counts support this clonotype. The V and J genes are TRBV7-2 and TRBJ2-3, with D unresolved. The CDR3 loop spans 15 amino acids. Germline V gives CDR1 SGHTA, CDR2 FQGNSA. The V end was cut by 1 base, the J end by 2 bases, with 10 bases between. This chain's CDR3 is CASSLVSVITDTQYF. The CDR3, as DNA: TGTGCCAGCAGCTTAGTTTCCGTCATCACAGATACGCAGTATTTT.

This clonotype was detected only a few times. The rearrangement joins TRBV6-2 or TRBV6-3 to TRBJ1-5; no firm D call. This CDR3 is 17 amino acids long. V dropped 7 bases and J dropped 0 bases, with 19 bases sitting between them. Germline loops: CDR1 MNHEY, CDR2 SVGEGT. DNA for the CDR3: TGTGCCAGCATCCCGGCGGTCAGTGGATCTAGCAATCAGCCCCAGCATTTT. This encodes CASIPAVSGSSNQPQHF.

This clonotype showed up just a few times. The chain recombines TRBV28 with TRBJ2-7; D is possibly TRBD1 or TRBD2 (5 bases each). The germline gives CDR1 MDHEN, CDR2 SYDVKM. This CDR3 region has 13 residues. V lost 6 bases to trimming and J lost 3 bases, with 12 bases between them. The CDR3: CASSPGTNYEQYF. CDR3 sequence (DNA): TGTGCCAGCAGCCCCGGGACCAACTACGAGCAGTACTTC. The variable domain in full, completed from reference TRBV28 and TRBJ2-7, reads DVKVTQSSRYLVKRTGEKVFLECVQDMDHENMFWYRQDPGLGLRLIYFSYDVKMKEKGDIPEGYSVSREKKERFSLILESASTNQTSMYLCASSPGTNYEQYFGPGTRLTVT.

The rearrangement links TRBV5-6 to TRBJ1-1; D gene unclear. Germline assignment: CDR1 SGHDT and CDR2 YYEEEE. This CDR3 region has 12 residues. V lost 4 bases to trimming and J lost 6 bases, with 10 bases between them. The CDR3 nucleotides read TGTGCCAGCAGCAGTGGAAGTCCTGAAGCTTTCTTT. Residues: CASSSGSPEAFF.

The sample holds a few counts of this clonotype. The chain recombines TRBV25-1 with TRBJ2-1, with TRBD1 matching 10 bases. Germline V lookup: CDR1 MGHDK, CDR2 SYGVNS. The CDR3 is made up of 15 amino acids. After removal of 6 bases from V and 8 bases from J, the junction contained 10 bases not matched to a gene. As DNA, the CDR3 is TGTGCCAGCAGAGGGGACAGGGGCCTTTGGGATGAGCAGTTCTTC. Translating gives CASRGDRGLWDEQFF.

The V and J genes are TRBV24-1 and TRBJ2-2; tentative D call: TRBD2 (6 bases). CDR3 size: 17 residues. The germline gives CDR1 KGHDR, CDR2 SFDVKD. Trimming left V 7 bases short and J 1 base short, with 18 bases between. DNA of the CDR3: TGTGCCACCAGCAACCCTAGAGGACTACTGAACACCGGGGAGCTGTTTTTT. This translates into CATSNPRGLLNTGELFF.

This clonotype was seen repeatedly, ten times or more. This sequence joins TRBV9 and TRBJ1-1; D not resolved. The germline V gene encodes CDR1 SGDLS and CDR2 YYNGEE. The CDR3 has 14 amino acids. V lost 0 bases and J lost 5, with 11 bases in between. CDR3 sequence reads: CASSVGPFSTEAFF. The CDR3 region has the DNA TGTGCCAGCAGCGTAGGTCCTTTCTCTACTGAAGCTTTCTTT. The full variable domain, in which reference TRBV9 and TRBJ1-1 provide the parts outside the CDR3, is DSGVTQTPKHLITATGQRVTLRCSPRSGDLSVYWYQQSLDQGLQFLIQYYNGEERAKGNILERFSAQQFPDLHSELNLSSLELGDSALYFCASSVGPFSTEAFFGQGTRLTVV.

The rearrangement joins TRBV6-6 to TRBJ2-5, with 7 bases identical to TRBD1. CDR3 length equals 15 residues. Germline assignment: CDR1 MNHNY and CDR2 SVGAGI (reference sequence). The V segment lost 3 bases and the J segment 5 bases; nucleotides outside the gene matches: 9. CDR3 sequence reads: CASSYGQGVMETQYF. For the CDR3, the DNA is TGTGCCAGCAGTTATGGCCAGGGGGTCATGGAGACCCAGTACTTC.

The chain links TRBV20-1 to TRBJ2-1; no reliable D call. The CDR3 loop spans 11 amino acids. Germline CDR1 DFQATT, CDR2 SNEGSKA (reference sequence). Trimming cost V 3 bases and J 4 bases, with 4 bases left between them. For the CDR3, the DNA is TGCAGTGCTAGTGTGTACAATGAGCAGTTCTTC. Protein: CSASVYNEQFF.

The CDR3: CASSRSTATDTQYF. The CDR3 DNA reads as TGTGCCAGCAGTCGTTCGACAGCCACAGATACGCAGTATTTT. The J gene is TRBJ2-3, the V gene TRBV6-5, with D maybe TRBD1 (5 bases). With 5 bases removed from V and 2 bases from J, the gap between germline ends came to 11 bases. The CDR3 contains 14 residues. CDR1 and CDR2 from the germline V gene are MNHEY and SVGAGI.

This clonotype showed up many times. The chain links TRBV7-9 to TRBJ2-3; 12 bases fit TRBD2. V lost 2 bases to trimming and J lost 6 bases; unmatched junction nucleotides: 9. This CDR3 is built from 17 residues. Germline CDR1 is SEHNR and CDR2 is FQNEAQ (reference sequence). In DNA form, the CDR3 reads TGTGCCAGCAGCTTACAACTAGCGGGAGGAGTTAGCGATACGCAGTATTTT. It translates to CASSLQLAGGVSDTQYF.

V and J are TRBV7-3 and TRBJ2-2; 7 bases map to TRBD2. Per the germline V gene, CDR1 is SGHTA and CDR2 is FQGTGA. After removal of 7 bases from V and 3 bases from J, the junction contained 5 bases not matched to a gene. The CDR3 is 14 amino acids. The DNA of the CDR3 is TGTGCCAGCAAAGGGGAGGGGTACACCGGGGAGCTGTTTTTT. Its translation is CASKGEGYTGELFF.

The CDR3 DNA reads as TGTGCCAGTAGTCAGAGCGGGAACAAAGATACGCAGTATTTT. Its translation is CASSQSGNKDTQYF. The J gene is TRBJ2-3, the V gene TRBV19, with 7 positions matching TRBD2. The CDR3 has 14 residues. The junction had 7 bases not matched to a gene; V was cut back by 5 bases and J by 5 bases. The germline CDR1 and CDR2 sequences are LNHDA and SQIVND (reference sequence).

This clonotype was seen at least ten times. The chain joins TRBV20-1 to TRBJ1-4, with TRBD1 identical over 10 bases. Germline V gene lookup returns CDR1 DFQATT and CDR2 SNEGSKA (reference sequence). CDR3 length equals 14 residues. Trimming took 6 bases from V and 7 from J; bases not matched to a gene: 8. CDR3 residues: CSALSGTGAEKLFF. The CDR3 DNA reads as TGCAGTGCATTATCCGGGACAGGGGCTGAAAAACTGTTTTTT.

This chain connects TRBV4-3 to TRBJ2-1; TRBD1 is a possible D gene (5 bases). V gave up 1 base and J gave up 9 bases, with 25 bases separating them. The CDR3 runs to 18 residues. Germline CDR1 reads LGHNA; CDR2 reads YSLEER. CDR3 DNA sequence: TGCGCCAGCAGCCAAGCAACAACCCCAGGGTTCGGTTTCTCTGAGCAGTTCTTC. This encodes CASSQATTPGFGFSEQFF.